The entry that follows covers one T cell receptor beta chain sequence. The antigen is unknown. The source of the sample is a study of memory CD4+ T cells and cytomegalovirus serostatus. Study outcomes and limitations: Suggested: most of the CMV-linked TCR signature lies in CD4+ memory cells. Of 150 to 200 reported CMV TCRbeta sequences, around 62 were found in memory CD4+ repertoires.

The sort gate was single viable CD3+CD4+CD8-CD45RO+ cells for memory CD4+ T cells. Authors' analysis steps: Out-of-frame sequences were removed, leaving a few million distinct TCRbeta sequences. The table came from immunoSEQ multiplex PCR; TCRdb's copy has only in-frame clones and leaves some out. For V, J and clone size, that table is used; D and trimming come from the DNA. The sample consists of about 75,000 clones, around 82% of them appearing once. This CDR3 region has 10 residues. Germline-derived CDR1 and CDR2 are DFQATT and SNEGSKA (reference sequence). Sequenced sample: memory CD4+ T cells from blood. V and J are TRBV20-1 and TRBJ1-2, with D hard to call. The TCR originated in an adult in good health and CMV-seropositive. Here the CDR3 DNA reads TGCAGACCCCGGGGATATGGCTACACCTTC. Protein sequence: CRPRGYGYTF.